This T cell receptor (beta chain) originates from a study of post-analysis software for immune sequencing data. This clonotype was seen repeatedly, ten times or more. Its antigen is unknown. Unique molecular identifiers tagged the TCR beta cDNA libraries. Researchers reported around 510,000 cDNA molecules coming from roughly 0.93 to 9.6 million T cells. TCRdb used MiXCR to reprocess the PCR reads, holding one entry per CDR3 protein. The repertoire holds about 200,000 distinct CDR3 sequences, with around 30% as singletons. Trimming took off 3 bases at V and 4 bases at J, with 20 bases between the two ends. This CDR3 region has 16 residues. In germline, CDR1 is SGDLS, CDR2 YYNGEE. Study-level points and caveats: Among four or five TRBV segments more frequent in patients than controls were TRBV5-6, TRBV5-1 and TRBV20-1. Controls significantly exceeded multiple sclerosis patients in normalized Chao1 diversity. F measure grouped same-batch samples tightly together.

The TCR sequence derives from a girl aged 2 to 17 with multiple sclerosis. The sequenced sample was blood. The V call is TRBV9, the J call TRBJ2-7; D is perhaps TRBD1 (8 bases). CDR3 sequence (DNA): TGTGCCAGCAGCGAGGGGGGGAGGACAGGGATATACGAGCAGTACTTC. This gives the protein CASSEGGRTGIYEQYF.